These 18 T cell receptor beta chains originate from one sample sequenced in a study of cytomegalovirus exposure and HLA in healthy donors. A multiplex PCR was run with 60 Vbeta primers and 13 Jbeta primers. Only in-frame clones appear in the TCRdb table, and some are missing; sequencing was by immunoSEQ multiplex PCR. The repertoire holds approximately 140,000 clones, 75% to 85% seen once, with under 4.5% in the top ten. The sequenced sample was PBMCs. The receptors shown here come from a woman in her 40s in good health and CMV-seronegative.

This chain connects TRBV19 to TRBJ2-3, with D perhaps matching TRBD1 (6 bases). The V gene lost 6 bases and the J gene lost 2 bases, with 18 bases spanning the gap. Germline V gene sequence: CDR1 LNHDA, CDR2 SQIVND (reference sequence). There are 16 residues in the CDR3. DNA for the CDR3: TGTGCCAGTAGGGGGGCTCAAGGGAGTTTCACAGATACGCAGTATTTT. Translation gives CASRGAQGSFTDTQYF.

A note on this clone: At one end, the junction sequence differs from germline, possibly due to a read error. The V call is TRBV7-7, the J call TRBJ2-1; 15 bases fit TRBD2. The CDR3 covers 15 residues. Germline V lookup: CDR1 SSHAT, CDR2 FNYEAQ (reference sequence). The CDR3 DNA is TGTGCTAGCAGCTTCTGGGGACTAGCGGGAGGAGAGCAGTTCTTC. As protein: CASSFWGLAGGEQFF.

The rearrangement links TRBV6-1 to TRBJ2-6, with D perhaps TRBD1 (6 bases). CDR1 and CDR2 (germline): MNHNS, SASEGT. The CDR3 totals 14 residues. V was pared by 5 bases and J by 4 bases, with 9 bases between. CDR3 protein: CASSTGPGANVLTF. The CDR3 nucleotides read TGTGCCAGCAGTACAGGGCCCGGGGCCAACGTCCTGACTTTC.

The rearrangement joins TRBV21-1 to TRBJ2-3; whether TRBD2, the table's D call, matches the DNA was not checked. TRBV21-1 is designated a pseudogene. The CDR3 consists of 14 residues. For the CDR3, the DNA is TGTGCCAGGGGACTAGCGGGAGAGGGAGATACGCAGTATTTT. Its translation is CARGLAGEGDTQYF.

V gene TRBV6-6 combines with J gene TRBJ1-5; D ambiguous. Deletions cut 2 bases from V and 1 base from J, with 6 bases between. In germline, CDR1 is MNHNY, CDR2 SVGAGI (reference sequence). This CDR3 is 14 amino acids long. CDR3 amino acids: CASSYGGSNQPQHF. For the CDR3, the DNA is TGTGCCAGCAGTTACGGAGGGAGCAATCAGCCCCAGCATTTT.

This clone has only one observation. The rearrangement links TRBV19 to TRBJ2-4; possibly TRBD2 for D (7 bases). Germline CDR1 LNHDA, CDR2 SQIVND (reference sequence). Trimming stripped 6 bases from V and 5 bases from J, with 17 bases between. The CDR3 length is 15 residues. CDR3 loop: CASSLRGGAENIQYF. DNA for the CDR3: TGTGCCAGTAGCCTCCGAGGGGGGGCAGAAAACATTCAGTACTTC.

This sequence joins TRBV15 and TRBJ1-4; 9 bases are a match to TRBD1. The CDR3 is 15 amino acids. V was clipped by 0 bases and J by 7 bases; unmatched bases: 3. Germline V gives CDR1 LNHNV, CDR2 YYDKDF (reference sequence). In nucleotides, the CDR3 is TGTGCCACCAGCAGAGAGGGGGACAGGGTTGAAAAACTGTTTTTT. This codes for CATSREGDRVEKLFF.

The CDR3 sequence: CASSYGEGGEQYF. CDR3 bases: TGTGCCAGCAGTTACGGCGAGGGTGGCGAGCAGTACTTC. The chain carries TRBV6-5 and TRBJ2-7, with D possibly being TRBD2 (5 bases). CDR1 and CDR2 (germline): MNHEY, SVGAGI. The CDR3 has 13 residues. V was trimmed by 2 bases and J by 6 bases, leaving 11 bases between them.

The chain carries TRBV5-8 and TRBJ2-1, with 7 bases that match TRBD2. The CDR3 has 18 amino acids. Per germline, CDR1 SGHTS and CDR2 YDEGEE. V shed 4 bases and J 8 bases; nucleotides not matched to a gene: 21. As DNA, the CDR3 is TGTGCCAGCAGCCTCCATCGGGGCGGGAGAGTGGCTAAGGATGAGCAGTTCTTC. This sequence encodes CASSLHRGGRVAKDEQFF.

V usage is TRBV18 and J usage is TRBJ1-1; no clear D. Germline CDR1 reads KGHSH; CDR2 reads LQKENI. V gave up 2 bases and J gave up 4 bases, with 14 bases separating them. CDR3 length equals 15 residues. DNA of the CDR3: TGTGCCAGCTCACCAAATCGGGGAGGAAGCACTGAAGCTTTCTTT. Translation: CASSPNRGGSTEAFF.

This chain's CDR3 is CASSMGTNSPLHF. The CDR3 DNA is TGTGCCAGTAGTATGGGCACCAATTCACCCCTCCACTTT. The gene calls are TRBV19 and TRBJ1-6; no reliable D call. CDR1 is LNHDA, CDR2 SQIVND, per germline (reference sequence). V lost 3 bases to trimming and J lost 7 bases, with 7 bases between them. The CDR3 loop spans 13 amino acids.

V usage is TRBV6-4 and J usage is TRBJ1-1; 7 bases line up with TRBD1. The CDR3 loop spans 14 amino acids. The trim removed 2 bases at V and 5 bases at J, leaving 5 bases unmatched. Germline CDR1 and CDR2: MRHNA and SNTAGT. CDR3 in amino acids: CASSDTDRATEAFF. The CDR3 coding sequence is TGTGCCAGCAGTGACACAGACAGGGCGACTGAAGCTTTCTTT.

The chain uses TRBV7-3 and TRBJ1-2; D is unresolved. The V and J ends lost 5 bases and 4 bases respectively, with 11 bases between them. The CDR3 has 13 residues. Germline CDR1 reads SGHTA; CDR2 reads FQGTGA. CDR3 loop: CASSIAGVYGYTF. For the CDR3, the DNA is TGTGCCAGCAGCATCGCGGGTGTCTATGGCTACACCTTC.

This chain joins TRBV19 and TRBJ2-3; 9 bases line up with TRBD2. Germline trimming cut 2 bases from V and 0 bases from J; bases unmatched to any gene: 3. Germline loops: CDR1 LNHDA, CDR2 SQIVND (reference sequence). This CDR3 is 16 amino acids long. CDR3: CASSIRLAASTDTQYF. Here the CDR3 DNA reads TGTGCCAGTAGTATAAGACTAGCGGCTAGCACAGATACGCAGTATTTT.

This clone was seen only once. The rearrangement joins TRBV29-1 to TRBJ2-5, with D uncertain. The CDR3 runs to 13 residues. Germline assignment: CDR1 SQVTM and CDR2 ANQGSEA. V gave up 0 bases and J gave up 6 bases, with 11 bases separating them. CDR3 sequence: CSVEDHGPQTQYF. The CDR3 DNA follows: TGCAGCGTTGAAGATCATGGCCCTCAGACCCAGTACTTC.

V is TRBV5-4 and J is TRBJ2-3, with 11 positions matching TRBD2. V lost 4 bases, J lost 3 bases, and 7 bases stayed unmatched. Germline CDR1 reads SGHNT; CDR2 reads YYREEE (reference sequence). The CDR3 contains 16 residues. CDR3: CASSDLAGGITDTQYF. In DNA form, the CDR3 reads TGTGCCAGCAGCGACCTAGCGGGAGGTATAACAGATACGCAGTATTTT.

V usage is TRBV4-3 and J usage is TRBJ2-7, with TRBD1 matching over 7 bases. This CDR3 region has 12 residues. Trimming cost V 1 base and J 6 bases; bases outside gene matches: 0. The V gene's germline CDR1 is LGHNA and CDR2 YSLEER. CDR3 amino acids: CASSQGDSEQYF. The DNA of the CDR3 is TGCGCCAGCAGCCAAGGGGACAGCGAGCAGTACTTC.

V and J are TRBV27 and TRBJ2-6; tentative D call: TRBD2 (5 bases). The germline V gene encodes CDR1 MNHEY and CDR2 SMNVEV (reference sequence). Trimming stripped 4 bases from V and 2 bases from J, with 15 bases between. The CDR3 contains 17 residues. CDR3: CASSWGGGLPGANVLTF. CDR3 sequence (DNA): TGTGCCAGCAGTTGGGGTGGCGGGCTTCCTGGGGCCAACGTCCTGACTTTC.